The T cell receptor (beta chain) described here comes from a study of blood T cell repertoires in COVID-19. As for the study in general: The study drew acute and convalescent COVID-19 samples from the United States, Italy and Spain. From T cells, B-cell-depleted T cells, or PBMCs came the material, which was cDNA or gDNA.

The CDR3 totals 16 residues. Germline CDR1 SQVTM, CDR2 ANQGSEA. With 5 bases removed from V and 4 bases from J, the gap between germline ends came to 21 bases. In the original processing: Reference gene primer amplification in the assay estimated nucleated cell counts. Measured with immunoSEQ multiplex PCR; TCRdb has only the in-frame clones, and not every one. V and J calls and clone size are given by that table; D and trimming were obtained from the DNA. Seen here are under 200,000 clones, 87% observed once, and the top ten hold roughly 3.3%. This chain joins TRBV29-1 and TRBJ1-5; D ambiguous. The TCR was taken from a man younger than 30 with active or convalescent COVID-19. Sequenced: peripheral blood. DNA of the CDR3: TGCAGCGTTAAATTTTCTTCGGAGTTCGGGAATCAGCCCCAGCATTTT. Translated: CSVKFSSEFGNQPQHF.